This T cell receptor beta chain was obtained from a study of cytotoxic CD8 clonotypes in ibrutinib-treated CLL. General study results and limits: Having risen at ibrutinib response, clonality had fallen back toward baseline by progression.

About this clone itself: What it binds is unknown.

Germline V CDR1 and CDR2: MNHEY, SVGAGI. The CDR3 is made up of 15 amino acids. Sequencing used immunoSEQ multiplex PCR; TCRdb keeps in-frame clones, though not all of them. The sample includes about 300,000 clones, 76% of them seen just once. The sample in question was PBMCs, obtained at disease progression, from a patient treated with ibrutinib. The source of this sequence is a human donor with chronic lymphocytic leukemia. The gene calls are TRBV6-5 and TRBJ1-6, with a possible D match to TRBD1 (5 bases). The CDR3 is CATEPGISYNSPLHF. The CDR3 nucleotides are TGTGCGACCGAACCAGGGATCTCCTATAATTCACCCCTCCACTTT.